Listed below are T cell receptor beta chains from one sample, sequenced in a study of T cell repertoires in cytomegalovirus infection. TCRdb redid the calling of the reads with MiXCR, one entry per CDR3 protein. The repertoire holds about 570,000 distinct CDR3 sequences, 40% seen once, with 40% to 60% in the top ten. These receptors' targets are unknown. The sample was cultured PBMCs, taken from culture after CMV antigen stimulation. Receptors were obtained from a human donor in good health (CMV status not recorded). Some clones in this sample may be carry-over from other donors' samples. The CDR3 runs from the conserved cysteine through the conserved F or W. A D gene is named only where the DNA matches it firmly. Not all rows give a size; the values are once, few, many and, for expanded clones, a class.

. TRBJ1-1 . TRBV6-6 TGTGCCAGCAGTGGCCCCTGGGCGGAGAAATCCACTGAAGCTTTCTTT CASSGPWAEKSTEAFF
. TRBJ2-1 TRBD1 TRBV7-2 TGTGCCAGCAGTCCGGGTGTGGGCAGGGGGCGGGCAGAAAAGGAGTTCTTC CASSPGVGRGRAEKEFF
. TRBJ2-2 TRBD2 TRBV27 TGTGCCACCTCCCGGACTAGCCCAAACACCGGGGAGCTGTTTTTT CATSRTSPNTGELFF
. TRBJ1-4 TRBD1 TRBV2 TGTGCCAGCAGCCCTCTGGGACAGGGGTTCAGTAATAGGAAAAAACTGTTTTTT CASSPLGQGFSNRKKLFF
. TRBJ2-5 TRBD2 TRBV7-2 TGTGCCAGCAGCGCCAGTAGCGGGAGGGCTGGAGAGACCCAGTACTTC CASSASSGRAGETQYF
. TRBJ2-5 . TRBV7-9 TGTGCCAGCACCCCCGTGAGGGGGACTGGAGAGACCCAGTACTTC CASTPVRGTGETQYF
. TRBJ1-1 . TRBV7-2 TGTGCCAGCAGCTTAAGCGGGGGGGGTACCACTGAAGCTTTCTTT CASSLSGGGTTEAFF
. TRBJ1-1 . TRBV6-1 TGTGCCAGCAGTGAATTCAACATGTTAATGAACACTGAAGCTTTCTTT CASSEFNMLMNTEAFF
. TRBJ2-3 . TRBV11-2 TGTGCCAGCAGCTCGGCTCCAGATACGCAGTATTTT CASSSAPDTQYF
. TRBJ1-4 . TRBV18 TGTGCCAGCTCCCGTTCGGGAACTAATGAAAAACTGTTTTTT CASSRSGTNEKLFF
few TRBJ2-5 . TRBV27 TGTGCCAGCAGTTCCTCTTTCGAGCGGGTCGGGGAGACCCAGTACTTC CASSSSFERVGETQYF
few TRBJ2-4 TRBD1 TRBV5-8 TGTGCCAGCAGCACCCCTTGGACAGGCGGAACATACCCCCTCTTC CASSTPWTGGTYPLF
. TRBJ2-5 . TRBV7-8 TGTGCCAGCAGCGACCGGGAGTTTCGGGGGTCCTCTGAGACCCAGTACTTC CASSDREFRGSSETQYF
. TRBJ2-5 TRBD1 TRBV7-9 TGTGCCAGCAGCTTAAGGGACAGGGTGTTGGAGACCCAGTACTTC CASSLRDRVLETQYF
few TRBJ2-5 . TRBV20-1 TGCAGTGCACCATCAAGGGGGGGAGAGACCCAGTACTTC CSAPSRGGETQYF
. TRBJ2-1 . TRBV20-1 TGCAGTGCTCCCACCCCTTGGCTAGGAACCGGTCGGGACGGTGAGCAGTTCTTC CSAPTPWLGTGRDGEQFF
few TRBJ1-1 TRBD1 TRBV5-4 TGTGCCAGCAGCGATACCACAGGGGGCACTGAAGCTTTCTTT CASSDTTGGTEAFF
few TRBJ2-7 . TRBV6-1 TGTGCCAGCAGGACGGGGAGGGAGCAGTACTTC CASRTGREQYF
. TRBJ2-1 . TRBV5-1 TGCGCCAGCAGCTCGACCACCAGGGAAGATGAGCAGTTCTTC CASSSTTREDEQFF
. TRBJ1-2 . TRBV7-9 TGTGCCAGCAGCTTAGAGGAACCTCCCCGCGGCTACACCTTC CASSLEEPPRGYTF
few TRBJ1-1 . TRBV11-2 TGTGCCAGCAGCCGACTCCAGGGGCGAGACACTGAAGCTTTCTTT CASSRLQGRDTEAFF
few TRBJ1-4 TRBD1 TRBV11-2 TGTGCCAGCAGCCTACAGGGGATTAATGAAAAACTGTTTTTT CASSLQGINEKLFF
few TRBJ2-5 TRBD2 TRBV7-2 TGTGCCAGCAGCTTTACTAGCGGGAGGTCCCAAGAGACCCAGTACTTC CASSFTSGRSQETQYF
. TRBJ1-1 . TRBV28 TGTGCCAGCAGCCCTACTCCGCACACGGGTGTGAACACTGAAGCTTTCTTT CASSPTPHTGVNTEAFF
. TRBJ2-7 . TRBV7-2 TGTGCGAGCAGCCGGGACTCCCTATCGGCGCGGGAGCAGTACTTC CASSRDSLSAREQYF
. TRBJ1-5 . TRBV20-1 TGCAGTGCTAGGACGGCCCTAGATAATCAGCCCCAGCATTTT CSARTALDNQPQHF
. TRBJ2-5 TRBD2 TRBV7-9 TGTGCCAGCAGCCGCGGGACTAGCGCCCAAGAGACCCAGTACTTC CASSRGTSAQETQYF
. TRBJ2-5 . TRBV5-1 TGCGCCAGCAGCTTGGCCCAGGGTACATGGGAGACCCAGTACTTC CASSLAQGTWETQYF
. TRBJ1-1 . TRBV11-2 TGTGCCAGCACCAGGGCTCGAGGCACTGAAGCTTTCTTT CASTRARGTEAFF
. TRBJ2-5 . TRBV3-1 TGTGCCAGCAGCCAAGAAGCCCCCCGAGGGGAGACCCAGTACTTC CASSQEAPRGETQYF
. TRBJ2-5 . TRBV7-2 TGTGCCAGCAGCTCCTTCCCGACTAGAGGTCAGGAGACCCAGTACTTC CASSSFPTRGQETQYF
. TRBJ1-1 . TRBV20-1 TGCAGACCCCTCGGGGGGAACACTGAAGCTTTCTTT CRPLGGNTEAFF
few TRBJ2-5 TRBD2 TRBV24-1 TGTGCCACCAGTGAAGCGCGACTAGCTGGGCAAGAGACCCAGTACTTC CATSEARLAGQETQYF
. TRBJ2-5 . TRBV18 TGTGCCAGCTCACGAGAAGTCCGAGAGACCCAGTACTTC CASSREVRETQYF
. TRBJ2-7 . TRBV2 TGTGCCAGCAGTCCCCGGACAGTCTCCTACGAGCAGTACTTC CASSPRTVSYEQYF
. TRBJ1-6 . TRBV7-2 TGTGCCAGCAGCTATAGGGGAGGTTGGAGCGGGGGCCATAATTCACCCCTCCACTTT CASSYRGGWSGGHNSPLHF
. TRBJ2-1 TRBD2 TRBV7-2 TGTGCCAGCAGCTTAGCGCCGGGGGTACTAGCGGGAGGGTTTGAGCAGTTCTTC CASSLAPGVLAGGFEQFF
few TRBJ1-1 . TRBV28 TGTGCCAGCAGTTTTCAGTCTATTGGGGCTTTCTTT CASSFQSIGAFF
. TRBJ2-7 TRBD2 TRBV7-8 TGTGCCAGCAGCTTAGAGGCCCTAGCGGGGAACTACGAGCAGTACTTC CASSLEALAGNYEQYF
. TRBJ2-5 . TRBV7-6 TGTGTCAGCAGCTTCATGAACGGGGGTACCCAAGAGACCCAGTACTTC CVSSFMNGGTQETQYF
many TRBJ2-5 . TRBV7-2 TGTGCCAGCACCAAGGCGGCGGCAGAAGAGACCCAGTACTTC CASTKAAAEETQYF
. TRBJ2-2 . TRBV7-2 TGTGCCAGCAGCCACAGAGTTAACACCGGGGAGCTGTTTTTT CASSHRVNTGELFF
. TRBJ2-7 TRBD1 TRBV7-2 TGTGCCAGCAGCTTAGATAGGGACAGGGGGCCCTACGAGCAGTACTTC CASSLDRDRGPYEQYF
. TRBJ2-1 . TRBV3-1 TGTGCCAGCAGCCAAGTGTCCAGTCCCTACAATGAGCAGTTCTTC CASSQVSSPYNEQFF
few TRBJ2-1 . TRBV5-4 TGTGCCAGCAGCTCGACAGGTACCAATGAGCAGTTCTTC CASSSTGTNEQFF
few TRBJ1-1 TRBD1 TRBV19 TGTGCCAGTAGTCTTCAACAGGGGGCTGAAGCTTTCTTT CASSLQQGAEAFF
. TRBJ2-4 TRBD2 TRBV19 TGTGCCAGTAGTGTTAGCGGGGGGGTGACCAAAAACATTCAGTACTTC CASSVSGGVTKNIQYF
. TRBJ2-2 TRBD2 TRBV5-1 TGCGCCAGCAGCTTAAGCGGGAGGCACACCGGGGAGCTGTTTTTT CASSLSGRHTGELFF
. TRBJ1-1 . TRBV6-1 TGTGCCACCTATGACAGTTATTACACTGAAGCTTTCTTT CATYDSYYTEAFF
. TRBJ2-6 . TRBV7-1 TGTGCCAGTAGCCGGGACCTCGGCGTGCGTGGGGCCAACGTCCTGACTTTC CASSRDLGVRGANVLTF
few TRBJ2-5 . TRBV9 TGTGCCAGCAGCGTAGACATGTACCAAGAGACCCAGTACTTC CASSVDMYQETQYF